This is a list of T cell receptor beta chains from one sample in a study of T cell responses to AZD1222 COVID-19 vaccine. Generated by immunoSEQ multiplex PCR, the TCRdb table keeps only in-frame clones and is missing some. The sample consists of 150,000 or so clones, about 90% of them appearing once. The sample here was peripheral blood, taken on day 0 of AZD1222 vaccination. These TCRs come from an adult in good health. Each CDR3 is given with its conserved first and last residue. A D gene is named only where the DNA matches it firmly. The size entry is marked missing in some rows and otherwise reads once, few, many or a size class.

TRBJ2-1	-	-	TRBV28	TGTGCCAGCAGTTTTACCCGGACAGGGCGGGAGGGTGAGCAGTTCTTC	CASSFTRTGREGEQFF
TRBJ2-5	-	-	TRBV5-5	TGTGCCAGCAGCCGAGCGGCAGGGAGCGGCCAAGAGACCCAGTACTTC	CASSRAAGSGQETQYF
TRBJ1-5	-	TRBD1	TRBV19	TGTGCCAGTAGTCGGCGGGACAGCGTCTATAGCAATCAGCCCCAGCATTTT	CASSRRDSVYSNQPQHF
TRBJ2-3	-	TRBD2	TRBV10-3	TGTGCCACCCTGGGGAGCGGGGGTTTCACAGATACGCAGTATTTT	CATLGSGGFTDTQYF
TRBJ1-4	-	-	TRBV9	TGTGCCAGCAGCGCGGAAGGGGGAAATCACGAAAAACTGTTTTTT	CASSAEGGNHEKLFF
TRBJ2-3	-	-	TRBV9	TGTGCCAGCAGCGTAGGCCCTAACACCTACACAGATACGCAGTATTTT	CASSVGPNTYTDTQYF
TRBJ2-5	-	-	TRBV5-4	TGTGCCAGCAGCACGCACCCCGGACCCTTAGGGGAGACCCAGTACTTC	CASSTHPGPLGETQYF
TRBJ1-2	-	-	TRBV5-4	TGTGCCAGCAGCTTAGCAGGGTTTACAGGCTACACCTTC	CASSLAGFTGYTF
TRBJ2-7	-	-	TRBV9	TGTGCCAGCAGCGCGTCCGTTGGTAGCTCCTACGAGCAGTACTTC	CASSASVGSSYEQYF
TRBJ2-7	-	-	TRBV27	TGTGCCAGCAGTCCCGGGAACTACGAGCAGTACTTC	CASSPGNYEQYF
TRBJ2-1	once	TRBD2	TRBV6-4	TGTGCCAGCAGTGACTCGAGTCTAGCGGGGGGCAATGAGCAGTTCTTC	CASSDSSLAGGNEQFF
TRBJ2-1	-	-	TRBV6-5	TGTGCCAGCAGTTACTCGAGTCAGGCGGGTAATGAGCAGTTCTTC	CASSYSSQAGNEQFF
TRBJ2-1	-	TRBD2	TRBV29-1	TGCAGCGTTGAAGAGCAGGGACCGGGACTAGCGGGAGTGGATGAGCAGTTCTTC	CSVEEQGPGLAGVDEQFF
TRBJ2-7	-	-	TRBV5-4	TGTGCCAGCAGCTTGGGTCCAACCTACGAGCAGTACTTC	CASSLGPTYEQYF
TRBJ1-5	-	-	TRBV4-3	TGCGCCAGCAGCCAAGAAGTAGACCGGCCCCAGCATTTT	CASSQEVDRPQHF
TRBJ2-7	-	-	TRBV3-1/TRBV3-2	TGTGCCAGCAGCTCAGGGGGAGGTCCCTACGAGCAGTACTTC	CASSSGGGPYEQYF
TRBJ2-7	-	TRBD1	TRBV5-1	TGCGCCAGCAGCTTCTTACAGGGGCATACCTACGAGCAGTACTTC	CASSFLQGHTYEQYF
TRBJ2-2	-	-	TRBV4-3	TGCGCCAGCAGCGGTCACGCGAACACCGGGGAGCTGTTTTTT	CASSGHANTGELFF
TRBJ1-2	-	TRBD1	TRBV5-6	TGTGCCAGCAGCGAAGTTGGACAGGGGAAAAACTATGGCTACACCTTC	CASSEVGQGKNYGYTF
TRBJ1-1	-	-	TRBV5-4	TGTGCCAGCAGCAACCCCATCGAGGGGCTCGGCACTGAAGCTTTCTTT	CASSNPIEGLGTEAFF
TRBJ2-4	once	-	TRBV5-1	TGCGCCAGCAGCTTGGAGGGGACCATAGACATTCAGTACTTC	CASSLEGTIDIQYF
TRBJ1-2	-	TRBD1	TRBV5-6	TGTGCCAGCAGTGGGACAGATAACTATGGCTACACCTTC	CASSGTDNYGYTF
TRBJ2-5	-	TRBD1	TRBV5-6	TGTGCCAGCAGCCGCGGACAGGGCCAAGAGACCCAGTACTTC	CASSRGQGQETQYF
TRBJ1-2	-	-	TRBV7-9	TGTGCCAGCAGCGTCTTTCCAGGCCCCCACTATGGCTACACCTTC	CASSVFPGPHYGYTF
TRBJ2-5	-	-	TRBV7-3	TGTGCCAGCAGCAGCGGCCCACCGGGGGCAGGGGAGACCCAGTACTTC	CASSSGPPGAGETQYF